This T cell receptor beta chain was profiled in a study of T-cell reconstitution after alpha-beta-depleted transplantation in children. Findings and limits, study-wide: The study traced high day-60 TCRbeta diversity in some patients to surviving recipient T cells and thymic progenitors. Reportedly, only several hundred clones from non-depleted graft cells drove alpha-beta T-cell counts at about two months. T-cell numbers and diversity, one year after transplant, stemmed largely from T cells that were newly produced.

As it was prepared, the TCRbeta library received unique molecular identifiers. One entry per CDR3 protein results from TCRdb running MiXCR on the PCR reads. The table shows 440,000 or so distinct CDR3 sequences, with 43% occurring only once. Germline assignment: CDR1 SGHTA and CDR2 FQGTGA. The CDR3 runs 13 residues. The V end was cut by 5 bases, the J end by 5 bases, with 12 bases between. Of note for this clonotype: Its antigen remains unknown.

V gene TRBV7-3 combines with J gene TRBJ2-5; the D gene is possibly TRBD1 (6 bases). Here the sequenced sample was PBMCs, taken before TCRalphabeta/CD19-depleted stem cell transplant. The sequence was obtained from a girl aged 2-10 years with aplastic anemia, due to receive a stem cell transplant. CDR3 residues: CASSPQGSETQYF. For the CDR3, the DNA is TGTGCCAGCAGCCCCCAGGGGAGCGAGACCCAGTACTTC.